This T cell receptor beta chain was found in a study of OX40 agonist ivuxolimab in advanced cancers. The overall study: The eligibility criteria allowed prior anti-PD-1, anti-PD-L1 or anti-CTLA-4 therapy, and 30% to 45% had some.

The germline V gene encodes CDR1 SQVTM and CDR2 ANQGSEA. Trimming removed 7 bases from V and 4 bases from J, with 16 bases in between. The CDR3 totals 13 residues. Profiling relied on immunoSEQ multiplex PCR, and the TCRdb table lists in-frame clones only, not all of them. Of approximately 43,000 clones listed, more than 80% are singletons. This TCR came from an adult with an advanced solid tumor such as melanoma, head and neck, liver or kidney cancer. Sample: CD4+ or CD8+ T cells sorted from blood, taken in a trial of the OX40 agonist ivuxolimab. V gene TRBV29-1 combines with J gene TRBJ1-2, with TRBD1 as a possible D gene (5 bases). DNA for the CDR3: TGCAGCGCCTTAGCGGGGGTGGTCTATGGCTACACCTTC. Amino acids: CSALAGVVYGYTF.